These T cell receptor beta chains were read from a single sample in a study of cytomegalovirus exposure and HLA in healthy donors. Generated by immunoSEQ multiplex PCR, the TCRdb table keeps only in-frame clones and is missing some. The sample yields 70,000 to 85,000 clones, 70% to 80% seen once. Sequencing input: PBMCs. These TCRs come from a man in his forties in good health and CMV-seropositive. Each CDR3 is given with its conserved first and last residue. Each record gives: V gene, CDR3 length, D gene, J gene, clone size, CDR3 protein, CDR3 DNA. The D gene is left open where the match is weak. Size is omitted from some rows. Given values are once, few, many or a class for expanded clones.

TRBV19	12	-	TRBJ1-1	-	CASEGANTEAFF	TGTGCCAGCGAGGGAGCGAACACTGAAGCTTTCTTT
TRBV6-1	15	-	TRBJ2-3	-	CASSGRDSRTDTQYF	TGTGCCAGCAGTGGCCGGGACTCCCGCACAGATACGCAGTATTTT
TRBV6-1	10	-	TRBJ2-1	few	CASSRNEQFF	TGTGCCAGCAGTCGGAATGAGCAGTTCTTC
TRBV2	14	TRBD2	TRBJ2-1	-	CASSEPTSADEQFF	TGTGCCAGCAGTGAACCCACTAGCGCTGATGAGCAGTTCTTC
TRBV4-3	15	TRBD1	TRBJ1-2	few	CASSRLTGGGDGYTF	TGCGCCAGCAGCCGACTGACAGGGGGAGGGGATGGCTACACCTTC
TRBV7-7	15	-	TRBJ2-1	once	CASSKDGSSYNEQFF	TGTGCCAGCAGCAAGGACGGGAGCTCCTACAATGAGCAGTTCTTC
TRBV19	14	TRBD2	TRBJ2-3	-	CASRVAGATDTQYF	TGTGCCAGTAGAGTGGCGGGAGCCACAGATACGCAGTATTTT
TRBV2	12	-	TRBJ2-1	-	CASTENGEEQFF	TGTGCCAGCACAGAGAACGGGGAGGAGCAGTTCTTC
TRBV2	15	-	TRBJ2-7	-	CASSESGIRLREQYF	TGTGCCAGCAGTGAATCGGGGATTAGACTACGGGAGCAGTACTTC
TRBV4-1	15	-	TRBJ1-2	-	CASSQDGAGRYGYTF	TGCGCCAGCAGCCAAGATGGAGCAGGGCGGTATGGCTACACCTTC
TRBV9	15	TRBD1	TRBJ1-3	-	CASSDTGTGRNTIYF	TGTGCCAGCAGCGACACCGGGACAGGGAGAAACACCATATATTTT
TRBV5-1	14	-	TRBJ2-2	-	CASSSKQLRGELFF	TGCGCCAGCAGCTCCAAACAGCTCCGCGGGGAGCTGTTTTTT
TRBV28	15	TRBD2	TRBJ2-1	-	CASSLGPSGRGEQFF	TGTGCCAGCAGTTTGGGCCCTAGCGGGAGAGGGGAGCAGTTCTTC
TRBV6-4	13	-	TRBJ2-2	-	CASGGDNTGELFF	TGTGCCAGCGGCGGGGATAACACCGGGGAGCTGTTTTTT
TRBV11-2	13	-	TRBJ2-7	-	CASSSDRNYEQYF	TGTGCCAGCAGCTCGGACAGAAACTACGAGCAGTACTTC
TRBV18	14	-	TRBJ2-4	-	CASSPPQQGDIQYF	TGTGCCAGCTCACCACCCCAACAGGGAGACATTCAGTACTTC
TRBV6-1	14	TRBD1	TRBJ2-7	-	CASSARQGTYEQYF	TGTGCCAGCAGTGCAAGACAGGGTACCTACGAGCAGTACTTC
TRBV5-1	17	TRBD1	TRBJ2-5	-	CASNRDSNTWSGETQYF	TGCGCCAGCAACCGGGACAGCAACACATGGAGCGGAGAGACCCAGTACTTC
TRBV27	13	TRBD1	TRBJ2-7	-	CASSKHRGDEQYF	TGTGCCAGCAGTAAGCACAGGGGTGACGAGCAGTACTTC
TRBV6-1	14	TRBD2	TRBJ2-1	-	CASSDSGKVDEQFF	TGTGCCAGCAGTGATAGCGGGAAGGTGGATGAGCAGTTCTTC
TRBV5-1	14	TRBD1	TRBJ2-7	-	CASSLGRGLYEQYF	TGCGCCAGCAGCTTGGGCAGGGGGCTCTACGAGCAGTACTTC
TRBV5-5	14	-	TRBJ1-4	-	CASSLIQGLEKLFF	TGTGCCAGCAGCTTGATACAGGGTCTTGAAAAACTGTTTTTT
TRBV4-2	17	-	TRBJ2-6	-	CASSQVGGISGANVLTF	TGTGCCAGCAGCCAAGTTGGGGGGATTTCTGGGGCCAACGTCCTGACTTTC
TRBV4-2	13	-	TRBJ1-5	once	CASSQAANQPQHF	TGTGCCAGCAGCCAAGCAGCGAATCAGCCCCAGCATTTT
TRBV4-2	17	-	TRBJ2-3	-	CASSQEGGLSSTDTQYF	TGTGCCAGCAGCCAAGAGGGGGGATTAAGTAGCACAGATACGCAGTATTTT
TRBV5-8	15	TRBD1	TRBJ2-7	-	CASSYRTGGSYEQYF	TGTGCCAGCAGCTATAGGACAGGGGGCTCTTACGAGCAGTACTTC
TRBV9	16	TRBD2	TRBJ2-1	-	CASSAETSGMTNEQFF	TGTGCCAGCAGCGCAGAGACTAGCGGGATGACCAATGAGCAGTTCTTC
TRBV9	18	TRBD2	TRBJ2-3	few	CASSVGGHGTSVGDTQYF	TGTGCCAGCAGCGTAGGTGGACACGGGACTAGCGTGGGAGATACGCAGTATTTT
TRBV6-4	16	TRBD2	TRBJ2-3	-	CASSDSASGRTDTQYF	TGTGCCAGCAGTGACTCGGCTAGCGGGAGAACAGATACGCAGTATTTT
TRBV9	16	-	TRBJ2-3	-	CASSVVVLLATDTQYF	TGTGCCAGCAGCGTAGTAGTTCTGCTCGCAACAGATACGCAGTATTTT
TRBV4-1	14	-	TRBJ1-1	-	CASSQGRGATEAFF	TGCGCCAGCAGCCAAGGTCGGGGGGCCACTGAAGCTTTCTTT
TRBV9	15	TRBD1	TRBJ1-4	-	CASSVGTGYNEKLFF	TGTGCCAGCAGCGTAGGGACAGGGTATAATGAAAAACTGTTTTTT
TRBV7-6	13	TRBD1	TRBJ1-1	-	CASSRQGNTEAFF	TGTGCCAGCAGCCGACAGGGGAACACTGAAGCTTTCTTT
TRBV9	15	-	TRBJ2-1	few	CATSHGGASYNEQFF	TGTGCCACCAGTCACGGCGGGGCCTCCTACAATGAGCAGTTCTTC
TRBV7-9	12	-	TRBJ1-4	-	CASLGRSEKLFF	TGTGCCTCCCTGGGGCGGAGCGAAAAACTGTTTTTT
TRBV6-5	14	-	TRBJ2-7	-	CASSYAGQPDEQYF	TGTGCCAGCAGTTACGCCGGACAACCCGACGAGCAGTACTTC
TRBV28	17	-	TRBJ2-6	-	CASSFFIQGSGANVLTF	TGTGCCAGCAGTTTCTTCATTCAGGGCTCTGGGGCCAACGTCCTGACTTTC
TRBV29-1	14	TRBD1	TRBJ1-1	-	CSVEEQGRNTEAFF	TGCAGCGTTGAAGAACAGGGGAGGAACACTGAAGCTTTCTTT
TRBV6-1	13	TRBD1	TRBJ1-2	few	CASSRDRGYGYTF	TGTGCCAGCAGCCGCGACAGGGGCTATGGCTACACCTTC
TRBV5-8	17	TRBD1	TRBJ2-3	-	CASSLGTGDSSTDTQYF	TGTGCCAGCAGCTTGGGGACAGGGGACTCTAGCACAGATACGCAGTATTTT
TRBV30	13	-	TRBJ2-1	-	CAWSVLLPPEQFF	TGTGCCTGGAGTGTACTCCTCCCCCCTGAGCAGTTCTTC
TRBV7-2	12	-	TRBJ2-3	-	CASSFSRDTQYF	TGTGCCAGCAGCTTTTCCAGGGATACGCAGTATTTT
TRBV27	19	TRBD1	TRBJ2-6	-	CASSLYGTGSISGANVLTF	TGTGCCAGCAGTTTATATGGGACAGGGTCGATCTCTGGGGCCAACGTCCTGACTTTC
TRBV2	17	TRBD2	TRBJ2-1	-	CASSPLGGLALRNEQFF	TGTGCCAGCAGTCCTCTTGGGGGACTAGCCCTCCGAAATGAGCAGTTCTTC
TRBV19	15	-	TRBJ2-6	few	CASSHTVSGANVLTF	TGTGCCAGTAGCCATACAGTCTCTGGGGCCAACGTCCTGACTTTC
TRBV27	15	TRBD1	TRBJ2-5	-	CASSRRTGRSETQYF	TGTGCCAGCAGTCGGCGGACAGGGCGGTCAGAGACCCAGTACTTC
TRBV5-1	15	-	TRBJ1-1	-	CASSPGGVGGTEAFF	TGCGCCAGCAGCCCCGGGGGGGTTGGGGGGACTGAAGCTTTCTTT
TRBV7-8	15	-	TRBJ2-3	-	CASSLFDVRRDTQYF	TGTGCCAGCAGCTTATTTGATGTTCGGAGAGATACGCAGTATTTT
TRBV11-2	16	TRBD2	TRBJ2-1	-	CASSPLGSGNINEQFF	TGTGCCAGCAGCCCGCTGGGTAGCGGGAATATAAATGAGCAGTTCTTC
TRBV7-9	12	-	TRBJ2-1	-	CASSLEGHEQFF	TGTGCCAGCAGCTTAGAGGGGCATGAGCAGTTCTTC
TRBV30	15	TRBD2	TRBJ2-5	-	CAWSGAGGTEETQYF	TGTGCCTGGAGTGGGGCGGGGGGAACGGAAGAGACCCAGTACTTC
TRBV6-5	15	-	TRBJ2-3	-	CASSYSGTSTDTQYF	TGTGCCAGCAGTTACTCGGGGACTAGCACAGATACGCAGTATTTT
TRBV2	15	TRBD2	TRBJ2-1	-	CASSEGTSGHNEQFF	TGTGCCAGCAGTGAGGGGACTAGCGGCCACAATGAGCAGTTCTTC
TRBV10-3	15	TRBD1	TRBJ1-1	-	CAISERDRAHTEAFF	TGTGCCATCAGTGAGAGAGACAGGGCCCACACTGAAGCTTTCTTT
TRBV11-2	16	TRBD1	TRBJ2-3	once	CASSLVGGRKVDTQYF	TGTGCCAGCAGCTTAGTAGGGGGCAGAAAGGTCGATACGCAGTATTTT
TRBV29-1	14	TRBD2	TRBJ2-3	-	CSVGTSGRGDTQYF	TGCAGCGTGGGGACTAGCGGGAGGGGCGATACGCAGTATTTT
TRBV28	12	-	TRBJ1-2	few	CASSFGGVGYTF	TGTGCCAGCAGTTTCGGAGGGGTTGGCTACACCTTC
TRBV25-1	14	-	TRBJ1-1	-	CASSDQVRPFEAFF	TGTGCCAGCAGTGATCAGGTCCGACCCTTTGAAGCTTTCTTT
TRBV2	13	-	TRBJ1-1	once	CASSEGRGTEAFF	TGTGCCAGCAGTGAGGGTAGGGGAACTGAAGCTTTCTTT
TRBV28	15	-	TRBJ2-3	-	CASNQYTGGTDTQYF	TGTGCCAGCAACCAATACACGGGCGGGACAGATACGCAGTATTTT